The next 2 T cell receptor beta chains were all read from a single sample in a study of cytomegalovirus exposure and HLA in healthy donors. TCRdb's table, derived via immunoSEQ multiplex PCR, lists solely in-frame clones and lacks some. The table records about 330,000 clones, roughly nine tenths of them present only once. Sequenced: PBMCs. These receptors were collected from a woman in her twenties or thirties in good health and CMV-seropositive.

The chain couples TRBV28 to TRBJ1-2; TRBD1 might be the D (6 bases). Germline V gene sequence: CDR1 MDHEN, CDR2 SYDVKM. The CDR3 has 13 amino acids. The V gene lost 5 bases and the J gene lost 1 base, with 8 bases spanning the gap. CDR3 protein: CASSRTVNYGYTF. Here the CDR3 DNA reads TGTGCCAGCAGTCGGACAGTTAACTATGGCTACACCTTC.

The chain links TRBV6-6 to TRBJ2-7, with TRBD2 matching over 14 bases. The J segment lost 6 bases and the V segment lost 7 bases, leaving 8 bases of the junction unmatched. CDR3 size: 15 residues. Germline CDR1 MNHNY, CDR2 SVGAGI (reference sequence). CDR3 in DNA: TGTGCCAGCACCCGGGGGACTAGCGGGAGTCGCGAGCAGTACTTC. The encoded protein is CASTRGTSGSREQYF.